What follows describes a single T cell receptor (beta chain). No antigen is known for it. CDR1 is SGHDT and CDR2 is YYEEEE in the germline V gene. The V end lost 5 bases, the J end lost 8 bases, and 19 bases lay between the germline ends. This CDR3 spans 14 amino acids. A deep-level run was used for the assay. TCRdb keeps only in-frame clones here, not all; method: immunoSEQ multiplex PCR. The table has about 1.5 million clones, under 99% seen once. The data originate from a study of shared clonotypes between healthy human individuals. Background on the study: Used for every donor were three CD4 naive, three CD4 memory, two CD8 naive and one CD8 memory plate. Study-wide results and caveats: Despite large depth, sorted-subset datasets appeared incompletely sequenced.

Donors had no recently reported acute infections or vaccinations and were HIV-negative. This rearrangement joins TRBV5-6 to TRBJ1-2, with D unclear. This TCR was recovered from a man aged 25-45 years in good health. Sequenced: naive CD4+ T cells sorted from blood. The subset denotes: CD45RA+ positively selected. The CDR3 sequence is CASSFGAPEGGYTF. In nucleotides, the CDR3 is TGTGCCAGCAGTTTTGGAGCCCCCGAGGGAGGCTACACCTTC.